This TCR beta chain was documented in a study of STAT5B mutations in CD4+ large granular lymphocyte leukemia. CDR1 SGHTA and CDR2 FQGNSA come from the germline V gene. This CDR3 has 15 amino acids. Trimming took 1 base from V and 0 from J, leaving 10 bases between them. TCRdb's table, derived via immunoSEQ multiplex PCR, lists solely in-frame clones and lacks some. Here the sample spans about 2,200 clones, around nine tenths being singletons. Sequencing used PBMCs. This sequence was found in a woman aged 70-85 years with CD4+ T-cell large granular lymphocyte leukemia. The gene calls are TRBV7-2 and TRBJ2-7, with no clear D. CDR3 nucleotides: TGTGCCAGCAGCTTAGTGGGCTACAGCTCCTACGAGCAGTACTTC. Translated, it gives CASSLVGYSSYEQYF.